This TCR beta chain was sequenced during a study of T cells in Graves' hyperthyroidism and ophthalmopathy. Study-level findings and limits: Using 13 V-J features, a model discriminated ophthalmopathy from stable hyperthyroidism.

Patients having uncontrolled infection, another autoimmune disease, pregnancy or lactation were not included. Note on this clonotype: What it binds is unknown.

The TCR beta CDR3 regions underwent amplification using RNA transcripts as the source. With the HTBI primer set, the TCR CDR3 went through a first round of RT-PCR. TCRdb reprocessed the multiplex PCR reads via MiXCR and lists one record per CDR3 protein. The sample lists around 340,000 distinct CDR3 sequences, 21% occurring once. This receptor was obtained from a woman aged 50 to 65 with Graves' hyperthyroidism. The specimen was blood.

This CDR3 reads CASSPADLGQYF. Here the CDR3 DNA reads TGTGCCAGCAGCCCAGCTGATTTAGGGCAGTACTTC. This chain uses TRBV7-2 with TRBJ2-7; D call uncertain. CDR3 size: 12 residues. V shed 5 bases and J shed 9 bases, with 14 bases lying between them. Per the germline V gene, CDR1 is SGHTA and CDR2 is FQGNSA.